These 17 T cell receptor beta chains share one sample of origin, sequenced in a study of T cells in women clearing cervical HPV infection. The protocol was immunoSEQ multiplex PCR, while the TCRdb copy is restricted to in-frame clones and leaves out a portion. Recorded for this sample: roughly 48,000 clones. Sample: blood buffy coat. The receptors derive from a woman between 18 and 70 years old with a cervical HPV16 infection that either progressed to CIN3+ or cleared (not recorded which).

Regarding this clone: The read terminates 3 residues ahead of where the CDR3 ends, so the germline J gene completes it. The chain couples TRBV18 to TRBJ1-6; possibly TRBD1 for D (5 bases). CDR1 and CDR2 (germline): KGHSH, LQKENI. The CDR3 is 13 amino acids. Trimming took 8 bases from V and 7 from J, leaving 12 bases between them. The chain's CDR3 is CASALGGNSPLHF. The sequenced part of the CDR3 DNA is TGTGCCAGCGCTTTGGGGGGGAATTCACCC.

In the case of this clone: The read halts 3 residues ahead of the CDR3 end, with the missing end drawn from the germline J gene. The chain has TRBV20-1 and TRBJ1-2, with 12 positions matching TRBD1. V dropped 4 bases and J dropped 4; count of bases not matched to a gene: 7. This CDR3 comprises 15 residues. Germline assignment: CDR1 DFQATT and CDR2 SNEGSKA (reference sequence). The sequenced CDR3 bases are TGCAGTGCTAAGGGACAGGGGGCTAAATCCTATGGC. This codes for CSAKGQGAKSYG. The full CDR3 protein reads CSAKGQGAKSYGYTF.

Regarding this clone: The read is 3 residues too short to cover the CDR3 end, so that end is filled in from the germline J gene. The chain is built from TRBV7-7 and TRBJ2-2; no clear D gene. Germline V gives CDR1 SSHAT, CDR2 FNYEAQ (reference sequence). V shed 6 bases and J shed 0 bases, with 5 bases lying between them. The CDR3 is made up of 13 amino acids. CDR3 sequence: CASRQSNTGELFF. The covered CDR3 bases are TGTGCCAGCAGACAGTCGAACACCGGGGAG.

The CDR3 sequence is CATTDRSSYEQYF. CDR3 bases read: TGTGCCACCACGGACAGGAGCTCCTACGAG. The chain employs TRBV7-7 and TRBJ2-7; 7 bases map to TRBD1. The read ends 3 residues shy of where the CDR3 ends; the end is completed using the germline J gene. The CDR3 covers 13 residues. V shed 10 bases, J shed 0 bases, and the junction held 6 bases outside the gene matches. Germline lookup yields CDR1 SSHAT and CDR2 FNYEAQ (reference sequence).

A remark on this clone: The read ends 3 residues shy of where the CDR3 ends; the end is completed using the germline J gene. The V and J genes are TRBV28 and TRBJ2-7; 9 positions match TRBD1. The trim removed 6 bases at V and 3 bases at J, leaving 9 bases unmatched. The CDR3 consists of 15 residues. Germline CDR1 and CDR2: MDHEN and SYDVKM. This CDR3 reads CASSSSGTGLYEQYF. The DNA read from the CDR3 is TGTGCCAGCAGCTCCTCCGGGACAGGGCTCTACGAG.

Remarks on this clone: The CDR3 goes on 3 residues after the read ends, and that part is filled in from the germline J gene. This rearrangement joins TRBV7-3 to TRBJ2-7, with unresolved D. Trimming pared 1 base from V and 0 bases from J, leaving 10 bases between. In germline, CDR1 is SGHTA, CDR2 FQGTGA. This CDR3 contains 15 residues. CDR3 in amino acids: CASSLSTVSSYEQYF. The DNA read from the CDR3 is TGTGCCAGCAGCTTAAGCACGGTTAGCTCCTACGAG. Full variable domain (rest looked up from reference TRBV7-3 and TRBJ2-7): GAGVSQTPSNKVTEKGKYVELRCDPISGHTALYWYRQSLGQGPEFLIYFQGTGAADDSGLPNDRFFAVRPEGSVSTLKIQRTERGDSAVYLCASSLSTVSSYEQYFGPGTRLTVT.

Comments on this clone: The observed sequence ends 3 residues before the CDR3 terminus, with the missing tail filled in from the germline J gene. This chain uses TRBV5-1 with TRBJ1-1, with unresolved D. With 0 bases removed from V and 4 bases from J, the gap between germline ends came to 7 bases. From germline, CDR1 is SGHRS and CDR2 YFSETQ. This CDR3 contains 13 residues. CDR3 sequence: CASSLDGVTEAFF. The sequenced CDR3 bases are TGCGCCAGCAGCTTGGACGGTGTCACTGAA.

For this clone: The read terminates 3 residues before the CDR3 end, so the remaining end is supplied by the germline J gene. This sequence joins TRBV28 and TRBJ2-5; no clear D gene. Per germline, CDR1 MDHEN and CDR2 SYDVKM. This CDR3 has 15 amino acids. The V end was cut by 3 bases, the J end by 3 bases, with 14 bases between. The CDR3 region is CASSLASETEETQYF. The DNA read from the CDR3 is TGTGCCAGCAGTTTGGCCAGCGAGACCGAAGAGACC.

Details on this clone: The CDR3 extends 3 residues past the end of the read, so its final part is completed from the germline J gene. The V and J genes are TRBV20-1 and TRBJ2-5; TRBD2 matches at 11 bases. V dropped 4 bases and J dropped 5; count of bases not matched to a gene: 9. Germline CDR1 reads DFQATT; CDR2 reads SNEGSKA (reference sequence). CDR3 length equals 15 residues. The DNA read from the CDR3 is TGCAGTGCTATCCCGCTAGCGGGAGGTGGGGAGACC. Amino acid sequence: CSAIPLAGGGET. The CDR3 in its entirety is CSAIPLAGGGETQYF.

About this clone: The CDR3 end falls 3 residues outside the read, so it is completed with the germline J gene. This chain uses TRBV28 with TRBJ2-1; tentative D call: TRBD2 (5 bases). The CDR3 length is 13 residues. CDR1 and CDR2 from the germline V gene are MDHEN and SYDVKM. V was cut by 2 bases and J by 5 bases, with 7 bases left in between. The covered CDR3 bases are TGTGCCAGCAGTTTAGGACTCCACAATGAG. It is translated as CASSLGLHNE. The full CDR3 reads CASSLGLHNEQFF. Combining the CDR3 with reference TRBV28 and TRBJ2-1 gives the whole variable domain DVKVTQSSRYLVKRTGEKVFLECVQDMDHENMFWYRQDPGLGLRLIYFSYDVKMKEKGDIPEGYSVSREKKERFSLILESASTNQTSMYLCASSLGLHNEQFFGPGTRLTVL.

As regards this clone: The read comes to an end 3 residues before the CDR3 does, leaving the germline J gene to fill in the end. The rearrangement uses TRBV18 and TRBJ2-7, with D perhaps TRBD1 (6 bases). Germline loops: CDR1 KGHSH, CDR2 LQKENI. Between the trimmed V and J ends, which lost 2 bases and 6 bases, there was a span of 17 bases. The CDR3 spans 15 residues. CDR3 sequence reads: CASSPEGVILSEQYF. Incomplete CDR3 DNA: TGTGCCAGCTCACCAGAGGGGGTGATACTATCCGAG.

The CDR3 here is CASGPSGSIPYEQYF. CDR3 bases read: TGCGCCAGCGGACCTAGCGGGAGTATTCCCTACGAG. The J gene is TRBJ2-7, the V gene TRBV5-1, with TRBD2 matching 10 bases. The read comes to an end 3 residues before the CDR3 does, leaving the germline J gene to fill in the end. This CDR3 is 15 amino acids long. The junction had 9 bases not matched to a gene; V was cut back by 7 bases and J by 2 bases. Germline values: CDR1 SGHRS, CDR2 YFSETQ.

Details on this clone: The missing CDR3 end, 3 residues past where the read stops, is filled in from the germline J gene. The chain couples TRBV5-4 to TRBJ2-5, with TRBD1 identical over 7 bases. The germline V gene has CDR1 SGHNT and CDR2 YYREEE (reference sequence). This CDR3 has 15 residues. V lost 3 bases and J lost 1; bases outside the gene matches: 6. CDR3 DNA (partial): TGTGCCAGCAGCTGGGACAGACCTATCCAAGAGACC. Protein product: CASSWDRPIQET. The whole CDR3 is CASSWDRPIQETQYF.

Concerning this clone: The DNA ends 3 residues before the CDR3 does, and the rest of the CDR3 is filled in from the germline J gene. This rearrangement joins TRBV7-8 to TRBJ2-7, with TRBD2 matching over 10 bases. After removal of 3 bases from V and 0 bases from J, the junction contained 11 bases not matched to a gene. This CDR3 is 18 amino acids long. Germline V CDR1 and CDR2: SGHVS, FQNEAQ. The CDR3 loop is CASSFKGLATSSSYEQYF. The CDR3 DNA, read in part, is TGTGCCAGCAGCTTCAAGGGACTAGCGACTTCGAGCTCCTACGAG.

As regards this clone: An end of the junction does not agree with germline; a read error may underlie this. Read data end 3 residues before the CDR3 end; the end is taken from the germline J gene. This chain links TRBV6-1 with TRBJ2-5; 9 bases fit TRBD2. The CDR3 is 19 residues long. CDR1 and CDR2 from the germline V gene are MNHNS and SASEGT. The part of the CDR3 DNA that was read is TGTGCCAGCAGAGAAGGAATCCGAGATCTAGCGGGGAGACAAGAGACC. Its translation: CASREGIRDLAGRQET. The full CDR3 reads CASREGIRDLAGRQETQYF.

As regards this clone: The read gets to within 3 residues of the CDR3 end, and the germline J gene fills in the rest. V usage is TRBV28 and J usage is TRBJ1-6; 8 bases match TRBD1. The CDR3 has 14 residues. Germline assignment: CDR1 MDHEN and CDR2 SYDVKM. With V trimmed by 6 bases and J by 11 bases, 9 bases remained unmatched. CDR3 DNA (partial): TGTGCCAGCAGATCTGGACAGGGCTATCCACCC. The encoded protein is CASRSGQGYPP. The entire CDR3 sequence reads CASRSGQGYPPLHF. Using reference TRBV28 and TRBJ1-6 for the parts outside the CDR3, the full variable domain is DVKVTQSSRYLVKRTGEKVFLECVQDMDHENMFWYRQDPGLGLRLIYFSYDVKMKEKGDIPEGYSVSREKKERFSLILESASTNQTSMYLCASRSGQGYPPLHFGNGTRLTVT.

Of note for this clone: The DNA ends 3 residues before the CDR3 does, and the rest of the CDR3 is filled in from the germline J gene. V usage is TRBV7-9 and J usage is TRBJ1-3; D might be TRBD1 (6 bases). There are 15 residues in the CDR3. V was trimmed by 5 bases and J by 1 base, leaving 12 bases between them. Germline CDR1 SEHNR, CDR2 FQNEAQ (reference sequence). The CDR3 protein is CASSPTGGSGNTIYF. The sequenced CDR3 bases are TGTGCCAGCAGCCCGACAGGAGGTTCTGGAAACACC.